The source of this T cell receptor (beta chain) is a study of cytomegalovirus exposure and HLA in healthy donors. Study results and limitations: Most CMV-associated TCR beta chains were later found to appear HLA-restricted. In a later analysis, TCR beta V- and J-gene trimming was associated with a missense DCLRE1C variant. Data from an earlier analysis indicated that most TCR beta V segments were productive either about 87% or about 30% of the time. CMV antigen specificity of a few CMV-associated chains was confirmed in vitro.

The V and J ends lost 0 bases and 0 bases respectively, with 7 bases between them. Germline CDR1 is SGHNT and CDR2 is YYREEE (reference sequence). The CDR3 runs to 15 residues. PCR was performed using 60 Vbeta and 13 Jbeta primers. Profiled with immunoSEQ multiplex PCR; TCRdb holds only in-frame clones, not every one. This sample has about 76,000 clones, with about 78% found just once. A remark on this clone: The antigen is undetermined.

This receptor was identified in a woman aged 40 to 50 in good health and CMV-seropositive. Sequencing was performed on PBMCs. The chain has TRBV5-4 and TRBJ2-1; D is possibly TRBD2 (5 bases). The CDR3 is CASSLERGSYNEQFF. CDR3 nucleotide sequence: TGTGCCAGCAGCTTGGAACGGGGCTCCTACAATGAGCAGTTCTTC.